This TCR beta chain was recorded in a study of blood T cell repertoires in COVID-19. Trimming pared 1 base from V and 2 bases from J, leaving 10 bases between. The germline gives CDR1 LNHDA, CDR2 SQIVND (reference sequence). This CDR3 spans 15 amino acids. Libraries were prepared by immunoSEQ multiplex PCR; TCRdb keeps only in-frame clonotypes and omits some of them. The sample shows about 99,000 clones, roughly 87% of them seen only once. The source material was peripheral blood. The sequence came from a human donor in a cohort sampled during active COVID-19. The chain uses TRBV19 and TRBJ2-3, with D perhaps matching TRBD1 (6 bases). The CDR3 loop reads CASSIAGQFTDTQYF. The CDR3 nucleotides read TGTGCCAGTAGTATAGCGGGACAATTCACAGATACGCAGTATTTT.